The 23 T cell receptor beta chains given below trace back to one sample, sequenced in a study of regulatory T cells in long-lasting Graves disease. Construction of TCR beta libraries relied on iRepertoire HTBI primers and on Arm-PCR targeting CDR3 regions. Each CDR3 protein is one row after TCRdb ran MiXCR on the multiplex PCR reads. Of roughly 510,000 distinct CDR3 sequences detected, roughly a sixth appear once; the ten largest clones hold around 11%. Time point given: newly diagnosed GD, antithyroid drugs for less than 3 months. Scientists built the TCR library using RNA that was extracted from PBMCs. The same sample was also used in a study of T cells in Graves' hyperthyroidism and ophthalmopathy.

The material was peripheral blood mononuclear cells (PBMCs), obtained at new diagnosis, from a patient treated with antithyroid drugs. Source of these receptors: a man aged 18 to 29 with Graves disease.

This clonotype was picked up a small number of times. The rearrangement uses TRBV30 and TRBJ2-3; perhaps D is TRBD1 or TRBD2 (5 bases each). The V gene's germline CDR1 is GTSNPN and CDR2 SVGIG (reference sequence). This CDR3 region has 13 residues. V lost 4 bases to trimming and J lost 0 bases, with 8 bases between them. CDR3 nucleotides: TGTGCCTGGATGGGGGAAAGCACAGATACGCAGTATTTT. Protein product: CAWMGESTDTQYF.

This chain joins TRBV4-1 and TRBJ2-5; possibly TRBD1 or TRBD2 for D (5 bases each). Trimming removed 0 bases at V and 1 base at J, with 9 bases between. Germline V gene sequence: CDR1 MGHRA, CDR2 YSYEKL. The CDR3 has 15 amino acids. The CDR3 DNA is TGCGCCAGCAGCCAAGAGAGGGGAGCCCAAGAGACCCAGTACTTC. Its protein is CASSQERGAQETQYF.

About this clonotype itself: A much bigger clone sits one base away, suggesting this may be a read error. The V and J genes are TRBV12-5 and TRBJ2-5; 7 positions match TRBD1. With V trimmed by 7 bases and J by 5 bases, 13 bases remained unmatched. This CDR3 region has 15 residues. CDR1 and CDR2 from the germline V gene are LGHNT and FRNRAP. CDR3 coding DNA: TGTGCTAGTGTTAATATACAGGGGAATGGGGAGACCCAGTACTTC. Its protein is CASVNIQGNGETQYF.

The chain couples TRBV4-1 to TRBJ1-5; D unclear. V gave up 4 bases and J gave up 1 base, with 11 bases separating them. CDR1 and CDR2 (germline): MGHRA, YSYEKL. The CDR3 length is 15 residues. CDR3 loop: CASSPWAGSNQPQHF. The CDR3 nucleotides are TGCGCCAGCAGCCCGTGGGCTGGCAGCAATCAGCCCCAGCATTTT.

The table lists this clonotype with a few counts. Germline is not matched at one junction end, which may reflect a read error. The chain couples TRBV5-1 to TRBJ2-2, with 13 bases that match TRBD2. CDR1 is SGHRS, CDR2 YFSETQ, per germline. The CDR3 spans 17 residues. CDR3: CASSWNSLAGGAGKLFF. The CDR3 DNA reads as TGCGCCAGCAGCTGGAACTCACTAGCGGGAGGGGCCGGGAAGCTGTTTTTT. The complete variable domain, with remaining parts taken from reference TRBV5-1 and TRBJ2-2, reads KAGVTQTPRYLIKTRGQQVTLSCSPISGHRSVSWYQQTPGQGLQFLFEYFSETQRNKGNFPGRFSGRQFSNSRSEMNVSTLELGDSALYLCASSWNSLAGGAGKLFFGEGSRLTVL.

This clonotype has at least ten counts. The chain employs TRBV28 and TRBJ2-5, with TRBD2 matching 8 bases. Looked up from germline, CDR1 is MDHEN and CDR2 is SYDVKM. The CDR3 loop spans 14 amino acids. The V segment lost 2 bases and the J segment 2 bases; nucleotides outside the gene matches: 1. CDR3 loop: CASSLTSGQETQYF. The DNA for the CDR3 is TGTGCCAGCAGTTTAACTAGCGGACAAGAGACCCAGTACTTC. Full variable domain (remainder filled in from reference TRBV28 and TRBJ2-5): DVKVTQSSRYLVKRTGEKVFLECVQDMDHENMFWYRQDPGLGLRLIYFSYDVKMKEKGDIPEGYSVSREKKERFSLILESASTNQTSMYLCASSLTSGQETQYFGPGTRLLVL.

This clonotype was found many times. V gene TRBV2 combines with J gene TRBJ2-7, with TRBD1 as a possible D gene (5 bases). Germline CDR1 reads SNHLY; CDR2 reads FYNNEI. The CDR3 is 14 amino acids. V was trimmed by 6 bases and J by 1 base, leaving 13 bases between them. The CDR3 protein is CASSVQVPSYEQYF. CDR3 coding DNA: TGTGCCAGCAGCGTACAGGTACCGTCCTACGAGCAGTACTTC.

Points on this clonotype: A much larger clone differs from this one at a single base, so this may be a read error. This rearrangement joins TRBV6-2 or TRBV6-3 to TRBJ1-5, with 10 positions matching TRBD1. The junction had 11 bases not matched to a gene; V was cut back by 7 bases and J by 2 bases. Germline-derived CDR1 and CDR2 are MNHEY and SVGEGT. CDR3 length: 17 residues. The CDR3 DNA is TGTGCCAGCATTCAAGACAGGGGGCCTTATGGCAATCAGCCCCAGCATTTT. Protein sequence: CASIQDRGPYGNQPQHF.

This clonotype was counted ten times or more. The V and J genes are TRBV30 and TRBJ2-1; 7 bases fit TRBD1. The CDR3 loop spans 14 amino acids. Germline V gives CDR1 GTSNPN, CDR2 SVGIG (reference sequence). After removal of 1 base from V and 6 bases from J, the junction contained 6 bases not matched to a gene. As DNA, the CDR3 is TGTGCCTGGAGTGACTCGGGACAGATCAATGAGCAGTTCTTC. It is translated as CAWSDSGQINEQFF.

The sample holds many counts of this clonotype. This rearrangement joins TRBV19 to TRBJ2-2, with D perhaps matching TRBD1 (5 bases). Looked up from germline, CDR1 is LNHDA and CDR2 is SQIVND (reference sequence). With 6 bases removed from V and 7 bases from J, the gap between germline ends came to 12 bases. CDR3 size: 13 residues. The CDR3 nucleotides read TGTGCCAGTAGCGCAGGGATGGTCGGGGAGCTGTTTTTT. Translating gives CASSAGMVGELFF.

This clonotype has more than one count but fewer than ten. V usage is TRBV2 and J usage is TRBJ2-2; 7 bases are shared with TRBD2. The germline V gene has CDR1 SNHLY and CDR2 FYNNEI. This CDR3 contains 18 residues. Unmatched junction bases numbered 15, after V lost 3 bases and J lost 5 bases. The CDR3 DNA is TGTGCCAGCAGTGACTTGGCTAGCGGTACCTTAGGTACCGGGGAGCTGTTTTTT. Translated, it gives CASSDLASGTLGTGELFF.

V is TRBV7-9 and J is TRBJ2-4; D is undetermined. This CDR3 has 15 amino acids. V was cut by 5 bases and J by 11 bases, with 22 bases left in between. Germline loops: CDR1 SEHNR, CDR2 FQNEAQ (reference sequence). The CDR3 nucleotides are TGTGCCAGCAGCCGAGCCGAATCCAAAAAGTATCTTCAGTACTTC. Its protein product is CASSRAESKKYLQYF. Supplemented by reference TRBV7-9 and TRBJ2-4, the full variable domain reads DTGVSQNPRHKITKRGQNVTFRCDPISEHNRLYWYRQTLGQGPEFLTYFQNEAQLEKSRLLSDRFSAERPKGSFSTLEIQRTEQGDSAMYLCASSRAESKKYLQYFGAGTRLSVL.

About this clonotype: A junction boundary mismatches the germline segment, possibly from a read error. The CDR3 bases are TGCGGTGCCAGAGGCGGGACCTGGCCGGTTGCTTTCTTT. Translating it yields CGARGGTWPVAFF. This rearrangement joins TRBV20-1 to TRBJ1-1; tentative D call: TRBD1 (5 bases). There are 13 residues in the CDR3. Germline lookup yields CDR1 DFQATT and CDR2 SNEGSKA (reference sequence).

This clonotype is labeled medium-sized. The V call is TRBV18, the J call TRBJ2-1; 11 positions agree with TRBD1. The junction had 7 bases not matched to a gene; V was cut back by 3 bases and J by 9 bases. The germline V gene encodes CDR1 KGHSH and CDR2 LQKENI. CDR3 length equals 15 residues. CDR3 in amino acids: CASSPPDRGRGEQFF. Here the CDR3 DNA reads TGTGCCAGCTCACCCCCGGACAGGGGGCGCGGTGAGCAGTTCTTC.

This clonotype was observed at least ten times. The V gene is TRBV28, the J gene TRBJ2-7; no reliable D call. This CDR3 comprises 11 residues. The V and J ends lost 5 bases and 4 bases respectively, with 6 bases between them. Germline V gene data show CDR1 as MDHEN and CDR2 as SYDVKM. CDR3 sequence: CASSNIYEQYF. As DNA, the CDR3 is TGTGCCAGCAGTAACATTTACGAGCAGTACTTC.

This clonotype showed up many times. In DNA, the CDR3 is TGTGCCAGCACACGGCCTAGGAGCTCCTACGAGCAGTACTTC. Its protein product is CASTRPRSSYEQYF. The chain has TRBV28 and TRBJ2-7; D call uncertain. Germline-derived CDR1 and CDR2 are MDHEN and SYDVKM. V was clipped by 7 bases and J by 0 bases, with 13 bases between them. The CDR3 spans 14 residues.

V gene TRBV6-1 combines with J gene TRBJ2-5, with D uncertain. V was cut by 6 bases and J by 4 bases, with 6 bases left in between. The CDR3 sequence is 11 residues long. Looked up from germline, CDR1 is MNHNS and CDR2 is SASEGT. CDR3 amino acids: CASSPVETQYF. CDR3 DNA: TGTGCCAGCAGCCCGGTAGAGACCCAGTACTTC.

Ten or more counts support this clonotype. The chain employs TRBV2 and TRBJ1-2; D gene ambiguous. Deletions cut 4 bases from V and 0 bases from J, with 15 bases between. Germline values: CDR1 SNHLY, CDR2 FYNNEI. This CDR3 has 16 residues. The CDR3 sequence is CASSVRRRRTNYGYTF. In DNA, the CDR3 is TGTGCCAGCAGTGTACGGCGCCGGAGGACTAACTATGGCTACACCTTC.

This sequence joins TRBV5-1 and TRBJ2-1; TRBD1 aligns across 8 bases. This CDR3 region has 13 residues. Germline loops: CDR1 SGHRS, CDR2 YFSETQ. The V and J ends lost 4 bases and 8 bases, in that order; junction bases with no gene match: 5. The CDR3 coding sequence is TGCGCCAGCAGCCCGGACAGGGTTGATGAGCAGTTCTTC. It is translated as CASSPDRVDEQFF.

This clonotype was seen a few times. The rearrangement joins TRBV10-1 to TRBJ2-3; TRBD2 might be the D (5 bases). V shed 2 bases and J shed 4 bases, with 7 bases lying between them. The V gene's germline CDR1 is WNHNN and CDR2 SYGVQD (reference sequence). The CDR3 spans 13 residues. CDR3 in DNA: TGCGCCAGCAGTGAGGGTAGCGCAGATACGCAGTATTTT. Translated: CASSEGSADTQYF.

To note about this clonotype: A read error is possible here, since a much larger clone lies one base away. The chain employs TRBV5-1 and TRBJ2-7, with 7 bases lining up with TRBD1. CDR1 and CDR2 from the germline V gene are SGHRS and YFSETQ. The CDR3 covers 15 residues. The CDR3 nucleotides read TGCGCCAGCAGCCCCTCCGAGACAGGGCTGCACGAGCGGTACTTC. This gives the protein CASSPSETGLHERYF.

This clonotype showed up just a few times. The chain uses TRBV7-9 and TRBJ2-5; D may correspond to TRBD1 or TRBD2 (5 bases each). CDR1 is SEHNR and CDR2 is FQNEAQ in the germline V gene (reference sequence). This CDR3 has 15 residues. Trimming cost V 5 bases and J 1 base, with 14 bases left between them. The CDR3: CASSPGWGSQETQYF. As DNA, the CDR3 is TGTGCCAGCAGCCCCGGGTGGGGGTCCCAAGAGACCCAGTACTTC.

This clonotype was counted many times. The chain recombines TRBV9 with TRBJ2-5; D is unresolved. Germline lookup yields CDR1 SGDLS and CDR2 YYNGEE. V lost 0 bases and J 1 base, leaving 7 bases between the germline ends. This CDR3 has 14 amino acids. The CDR3 protein is CASSVAAVQETQYF. In nucleotides, the CDR3 is TGTGCCAGCAGCGTAGCGGCAGTCCAAGAGACCCAGTACTTC.